The rows below give T cell receptor beta chains drawn from one sample of a study of cytomegalovirus exposure and HLA in healthy donors. Sequencing was performed with immunoSEQ multiplex PCR; in TCRdb, only in-frame clones are kept and a portion is missing. The listing contains more than 140,000 clones. The sequencing input was PBMCs. All receptors derive from a young woman in good health and CMV-seronegative. Both conserved end residues are part of each CDR3. The order of the fields is V gene, J gene, D gene, CDR3 DNA, CDR3 protein. The D gene is left open where the match is weak.

v_call: TRBV4-2
j_call: TRBJ1-3
d_call: -
cdr3_nt: TGTGCCAGCAGCCAAGCGGGGGGCAATAGGGTGGGAAACACCATATATTTT
cdr3_aa: CASSQAGGNRVGNTIYF

v_call: TRBV19
j_call: TRBJ2-1
d_call: TRBD1
cdr3_nt: TGTGCCAGTAGTATAAGTACCGGGACAGGGAAATACAATGAGCAGTTCTTC
cdr3_aa: CASSISTGTGKYNEQFF

v_call: TRBV6-5
j_call: TRBJ2-5
d_call: -
cdr3_nt: TGTGCCAGCAGTTACTCTTCCCAGGGAAAGCAGTACTTC
cdr3_aa: CASSYSSQGKQYF

v_call: TRBV5-1
j_call: TRBJ2-5
d_call: -
cdr3_nt: TGCGCCAGCAGCTCACAGGGCCCAGAGACCCAGTACTTC
cdr3_aa: CASSSQGPETQYF

v_call: TRBV7-2
j_call: TRBJ2-5
d_call: -
cdr3_nt: TGTGCCAGCAGCTTAGTTCACATCGACAGCCAAGAGACCCAGTACTTC
cdr3_aa: CASSLVHIDSQETQYF

v_call: TRBV15
j_call: TRBJ1-1
d_call: -
cdr3_nt: TGTGCCACCGGTGGCCAAATGAACACTGAAGCTTTCTTT
cdr3_aa: CATGGQMNTEAFF

v_call: TRBV19
j_call: TRBJ1-5
d_call: -
cdr3_nt: TGTGCCAGTACCACAACAGGGAATCAGCCCCAGCATTTT
cdr3_aa: CASTTTGNQPQHF

v_call: TRBV29-1
j_call: TRBJ2-1
d_call: -
cdr3_nt: TGCAGCGTTCTCTTGTACAATGAGCAGTTCTTC
cdr3_aa: CSVLLYNEQFF

v_call: TRBV6-5
j_call: TRBJ1-5
d_call: -
cdr3_nt: TGTGCCAGCAGCCGACAGGGCAATCAGCCCCAGCATTTT
cdr3_aa: CASSRQGNQPQHF

v_call: TRBV9
j_call: TRBJ2-7
d_call: TRBD2
cdr3_nt: TGTGCCAGCAGCCCAGCCTTTACCGGCGGACTAGCGGGAGACGAGCAGTACTTC
cdr3_aa: CASSPAFTGGLAGDEQYF

v_call: TRBV4-1
j_call: TRBJ2-7
d_call: TRBD2
cdr3_nt: TGCGCCAGCAGCCAAGCTAGCGGAGCCTACGAGCAGTACTTC
cdr3_aa: CASSQASGAYEQYF

v_call: TRBV10-3
j_call: TRBJ2-5
d_call: -
cdr3_nt: TGTGCCATCAGCGACAACCAAGAGACCCAGTACTTC
cdr3_aa: CAISDNQETQYF

v_call: TRBV5-1
j_call: TRBJ2-3
d_call: -
cdr3_nt: TGCGCCAGCAGCGCGGGACAGTTCACAGATACGCAGTATTTT
cdr3_aa: CASSAGQFTDTQYF

v_call: TRBV7-2
j_call: TRBJ2-2
d_call: -
cdr3_nt: TGTGCCAGCAGCTTAGGTCCTCCAGGGCAGGGGACCGGGGAGCTGTTTTTT
cdr3_aa: CASSLGPPGQGTGELFF

v_call: TRBV7-9
j_call: TRBJ1-4
d_call: -
cdr3_nt: TGTGCCAGCGGGTCGAGCACGCTTACGGGTTTTGTAGATGGAAAACTGTTTTTT
cdr3_aa: CASGSSTLTGFVDGKLFF

v_call: TRBV19
j_call: TRBJ1-5
d_call: TRBD1
cdr3_nt: TGTGCCACTCAAACTGGACAGGTCAATCAGCCCCAGCATTTT
cdr3_aa: CATQTGQVNQPQHF

v_call: TRBV5-4
j_call: TRBJ2-3
d_call: -
cdr3_nt: TGTGCCAGCAGCCCCCAACGGGATACGCAGTATTTT
cdr3_aa: CASSPQRDTQYF

v_call: TRBV6-1
j_call: TRBJ2-3
d_call: -
cdr3_nt: TGTGCCAGCAGTGATCGAGGGAACTCAGATACGCAGTATTTT
cdr3_aa: CASSDRGNSDTQYF

v_call: TRBV5-4
j_call: TRBJ1-1
d_call: -
cdr3_nt: TGTGCCAGCAGCCGACCGGGGGGCACTGAAGCTTTCTTT
cdr3_aa: CASSRPGGTEAFF

v_call: TRBV9
j_call: TRBJ2-1
d_call: TRBD2
cdr3_nt: TGTGCCAGCACCCGGAGCCTAGCGGGGGGGAATGAGCAGTTCTTC
cdr3_aa: CASTRSLAGGNEQFF

v_call: TRBV7-7
j_call: TRBJ2-5
d_call: TRBD1
cdr3_nt: TGTGCTAGCAGCTTAGCCAGGACAGGGGGTATTGGCCAAGAGACCCAGTACTTC
cdr3_aa: CASSLARTGGIGQETQYF

v_call: TRBV7-3
j_call: TRBJ2-2
d_call: -
cdr3_nt: TGTGCCAGCAGTCCCTGGCTCACCGGGGAGCTGTTTTTT
cdr3_aa: CASSPWLTGELFF

v_call: TRBV2
j_call: TRBJ1-1
d_call: -
cdr3_nt: TGTGCCAGCACCTTCCGGGGAACAACTGAAGCTTTCTTT
cdr3_aa: CASTFRGTTEAFF

v_call: TRBV13
j_call: TRBJ1-5
d_call: TRBD1
cdr3_nt: TGTGCCAGCAGCTTTGGGACAGGGAACGAGCCCCAGCATTTT
cdr3_aa: CASSFGTGNEPQHF

v_call: TRBV19
j_call: TRBJ2-7
d_call: TRBD2
cdr3_nt: TGTAATCGCGGGGGACTAGGCCCCTACGAGCAGTACTTC
cdr3_aa: CNRGGLGPYEQYF

v_call: TRBV18
j_call: TRBJ1-6
d_call: TRBD1
cdr3_nt: TGTGCCAGCTCACAACTTGACGGGACAGCCAATTCACCCCTCCACTTT
cdr3_aa: CASSQLDGTANSPLHF

v_call: TRBV9
j_call: TRBJ2-7
d_call: TRBD2
cdr3_nt: TGTGCCAGCAGCCCAGTAGGGACTAGCGGGACCTACGAGCAGTACTTC
cdr3_aa: CASSPVGTSGTYEQYF

v_call: TRBV15
j_call: TRBJ1-2
d_call: TRBD1
cdr3_nt: TGTGCCACCAGCAGACCTATTACAGGGGCCGGCTATGGCTACACCTTC
cdr3_aa: CATSRPITGAGYGYTF

v_call: TRBV27
j_call: TRBJ1-5
d_call: -
cdr3_nt: TGTGCCAGCAGTTCCCTCACAGGGCTTAGCAATCAGCCCCAGCATTTT
cdr3_aa: CASSSLTGLSNQPQHF

v_call: TRBV6-6
j_call: TRBJ1-3
d_call: TRBD1
cdr3_nt: TGTGCCAGCCCACAGACCGAGACAGGGGCTGGAAACACCATATATTTT
cdr3_aa: CASPQTETGAGNTIYF

v_call: TRBV5-4
j_call: TRBJ2-3
d_call: -
cdr3_nt: TGTGCCAGCAGCTTGAGAGGAGATACGCAGTATTTT
cdr3_aa: CASSLRGDTQYF

v_call: TRBV7-9
j_call: TRBJ1-1
d_call: -
cdr3_nt: TGTGCCAGCAGCTTAGAAGCCGACACTGAAGCTTTCTTT
cdr3_aa: CASSLEADTEAFF

v_call: TRBV19
j_call: TRBJ2-2
d_call: TRBD2
cdr3_nt: TGTGCCAGTAGTAGAATAGCGGGAGGTGTGGACGGGGAGCTGTTTTTT
cdr3_aa: CASSRIAGGVDGELFF

v_call: TRBV6-4
j_call: TRBJ2-3
d_call: -
cdr3_nt: TGTGCCAGCAGTGGGAACTCGGGAGAGACGCAGTATTTT
cdr3_aa: CASSGNSGETQYF

v_call: TRBV5-4
j_call: TRBJ2-1
d_call: TRBD2
cdr3_nt: TGTGCCAGCAGCTTTGGCGGGAGCTCCTACAATGAGCAGTTCTTC
cdr3_aa: CASSFGGSSYNEQFF

v_call: TRBV19
j_call: TRBJ2-6
d_call: -
cdr3_nt: TGTGCCAGTAGTATCGCGCACCTCTCTGGGGCCAACGTCCTGACTTTC
cdr3_aa: CASSIAHLSGANVLTF

v_call: TRBV29-1
j_call: TRBJ2-2
d_call: -
cdr3_nt: TGCAGCGTTGAACACGGGACCGGGGAGCTGTTTTTT
cdr3_aa: CSVEHGTGELFF

v_call: TRBV6-1
j_call: TRBJ1-3
d_call: TRBD1
cdr3_nt: TGTGCCAGCAGTGTAAGGGACAGGACATCGGGAAACACCATATATTTT
cdr3_aa: CASSVRDRTSGNTIYF

v_call: TRBV5-1
j_call: TRBJ2-3
d_call: -
cdr3_nt: TGCGCCAGCAGCTTGTACTTCCGGAGCACAGATACGCAGTATTTT
cdr3_aa: CASSLYFRSTDTQYF

v_call: TRBV7-9
j_call: TRBJ2-3
d_call: -
cdr3_nt: TGTGCCAGCAGCTTGGGTCTAAACCCGAGGAAAGGAGATACGCAGTATTTT
cdr3_aa: CASSLGLNPRKGDTQYF

v_call: TRBV6-5
j_call: TRBJ2-1
d_call: TRBD1
cdr3_nt: TGTGCCAGCAGTTACTCGGGGACAGGGGACTACAATGAGCAGTTCTTC
cdr3_aa: CASSYSGTGDYNEQFF

v_call: TRBV18
j_call: TRBJ1-1
d_call: TRBD1
cdr3_nt: TGTGCCAGCTCCCCGGGACAGGTCGGGGCTGAAGCTTTCTTT
cdr3_aa: CASSPGQVGAEAFF

v_call: TRBV5-1
j_call: TRBJ1-1
d_call: TRBD1
cdr3_nt: TGCGCCAGCAAAATGACAGGGGGGATAAACACTGAAGCTTTCTTT
cdr3_aa: CASKMTGGINTEAFF

v_call: TRBV7-2
j_call: TRBJ2-3
d_call: -
cdr3_nt: TGTGCCAGCAGCCCTCAGACACGCAGCACAGATACGCAGTATTTT
cdr3_aa: CASSPQTRSTDTQYF

v_call: TRBV6-6
j_call: TRBJ1-4
d_call: -
cdr3_nt: TGTGCCAGCAGTTACGGGCCCACAACTAATGAAAAACTGTTTTTT
cdr3_aa: CASSYGPTTNEKLFF

v_call: TRBV4-2
j_call: TRBJ2-4
d_call: -
cdr3_nt: TGTGCCAGCAGCCAAGCGGGAGCCAAAAACATTCAGTACTTC
cdr3_aa: CASSQAGAKNIQYF